The subject of this entry is one T cell receptor beta chain. Its recognized antigen is unknown. There are no base qualities to consult, and no much larger clone falls within one base. There are 13 amino acids in the CDR3, from cysteine to phenylalanine inclusive. CDR3 DNA is the only sequence kept; it has 39 bases, read in frame from the first base. V lost 10 bases and J lost 6 bases; the stretch between them is 17 bases long. CDR1 and CDR2 (LNHDA, SQIVND) derive from the germline V gene (reference sequence). The data stem from a study of blood T cell repertoires in COVID-19 (dated by TCRdb to 2018 to 2020). As for the study more broadly: Samples from collaborators originated in the United States, Italy and Spain and spanned both the acute and convalescent phases of COVID-19. The prospective study material was composed of cDNA or gDNA derived from T cells, B-cell-depleted T cells, or PBMCs. The dataset comprised deeply sampled blood TCRbeta repertoires from subjects exposed to, actively infected with, or recovered from COVID-19. The repertoires were made available in a free public database intended to serve as a resource for research on the immune response to SARS-CoV-2. Samples came from the ongoing ImmuneRACE study (first 160 participants) plus 1,254 subjects from 6 global collaborators. Nearly every sample came with metadata listing a de-identified subject ID, COVID-19 status, age in years and sex. Where available, HLA class I and class II types were obtained from metadata supplied by the sample provider rather than from assay-based typing.

Here is what the overall study found, with its caveats: Clinical and demographic metadata were provided uncurated, with the amount varying by source and participant.

The collaborating institutions used their own protocols to collect whole blood in K2EDTA tubes. For TCRbeta analysis, collaborator samples were shipped as frozen whole blood, as isolated PBMCs, or as DNA extracted from either sample type. The immunoSEQ Assay, a bias-controlled multiplex PCR, was used to amplify TCRbeta CDR3 regions from genomic DNA. Per the authors' processing: Within the assay, amplification of reference gene primers was used to estimate how many nucleated cells each sample contained. To quantify the absolute abundance of each unique TCRbeta CDR3 rearrangement, sequence reads were collapsed and filtered. For each sample, productive Simpson clonality was calculated by taking the square root of Simpson's diversity index across productive rearrangements. This immuneACCESS table, as held by TCRdb, lists in-frame sequences with V and J called but not all clones. Of the missing ones, under half trace to an unresolved V gene in checked studies; the others have no known cause. V and J calls and clone size are given by that table; D and trimming were obtained from the DNA. This sample lists more than 150,000 clones; approximately 88% were detected once. The ten top clones hold 2.5% to 3% of the sample.

Rearrangement joined TRBV19 to TRBJ2-3, with TRBD1 as a weak D call on 6 bases. The specimen sequenced was peripheral blood. The sequence was obtained from a man between 60 and 70 years old with acute or convalescent COVID-19. The CDR3 region reads CATGRDKWDTQYF. The nucleotide sequence is TGTGCCACTGGACGGGACAAATGGGATACGCAGTATTTT.